Below, 4 T cell receptor beta chains from the same sample are listed, as sequenced in a study of PD-1 blockade in mismatch repair-deficient tumors (dated by TCRdb to about 2017). The library was produced with the immunoSEQ multiplex PCR assay. As stored in TCRdb, this immuneACCESS dataset retains in-frame rearrangements with V and J assigned. A fraction of the clones does not appear; measured against another copy, unresolved V genes explain less than half of the discrepancy, and the remainder lacks a known reason. In this sample the table shows approximately 79,000 clones, approximately 78% of which occur a single time. Around 5.5% of the sample lies in the top ten. The specimen comprised peripheral blood, sampled 44 weeks after starting pembrolizumab. All receptors come from an adult with mismatch repair-deficient cancer.

This chain joins TRBV30 and TRBJ2-4; 7 bases line up with TRBD1. CDR3 size: 16 residues. The J segment lost 0 bases and the V segment lost 6 bases, leaving 11 bases of the junction unmatched. The germline CDR1 and CDR2 sequences are GTSNPN and SVGIG (reference sequence). The CDR3 nucleotides are TGTGCCTGCCTGACTCGGGACAGCCTAGCCAAAAACATTCAGTACTTC. It encodes CACLTRDSLAKNIQYF.

The chain joins TRBV7-2 to TRBJ2-4; TRBD2 is a possible D gene (6 bases). Germline CDR1 SGHTA, CDR2 FQGNSA. The V end lost 5 bases, the J end lost 10 bases, and 15 bases lay between the germline ends. This CDR3 contains 13 residues. The DNA for the CDR3 is TGTGCCAGCAGCGTTTTAGCGGAGGGGATTCAGTACTTC. This sequence encodes CASSVLAEGIQYF.

This clone ranks as medium-sized. The V call is TRBV7-9, the J call TRBJ1-1; 7 bases align to TRBD1. Losses at the gene ends were 4 bases for V and 2 bases for J; bases not matched to a gene: 4. The V gene's germline CDR1 is SEHNR and CDR2 FQNEAQ (reference sequence). CDR3 length: 14 amino acids. The CDR3 bases are TGTGCCAGCAGCTCAGACAGGGTAAACACTGAAGCTTTCTTT. This sequence encodes CASSSDRVNTEAFF.

This chain joins TRBV29-1 and TRBJ2-1; D remains unclear. Trimming stripped 2 bases from V and 3 bases from J, with 5 bases between. The germline V gene has CDR1 SQVTM and CDR2 ANQGSEA. The CDR3 sequence is 12 residues long. CDR3 in amino acids: CSVEPGYNEQFF. CDR3 DNA sequence: TGCAGCGTTGAACCGGGCTACAATGAGCAGTTCTTC.